This T cell receptor (beta chain) was sequenced during a study of radiotherapy plus CTLA-4 blockade in lung cancer. Study in general: Among enrolled patients, 15% to 20% responded and about 34% achieved disease control. General study findings and limits: There was expansion of tumor-derived TCR clones in blood after radiotherapy plus ipilimumab.

Generated by immunoSEQ multiplex PCR, the TCRdb table keeps only in-frame clones and is missing some. The table shows tens of thousands of clones, with more than 60% occurring only once. Points on this clone: The antigen is undetermined.

The J segment lost 3 bases and the V segment lost 5 bases, leaving 11 bases of the junction unmatched. The CDR3 runs 16 residues. Germline V gives CDR1 SGHVS, CDR2 FNYEAQ. The source was peripheral blood, collected from a patient treated with radiotherapy plus ipilimumab. This chain links TRBV7-6 with TRBJ2-3, with 7 bases aligning to TRBD2. The receptor was isolated from a human donor with non-small cell lung cancer who had a partial response to radiotherapy plus ipilimumab. Some clones in this sample may be carry-over from other donors' samples. Here the CDR3 reads CASSASSSGTTDTQYF. CDR3 nucleotides: TGTGCCAGCAGCGCAAGTTCTAGCGGAACTACAGATACGCAGTATTTT.